These 4 T cell receptor beta chains were all obtained from the same sample, sequenced in a study of blood T cell repertoires in COVID-19. Produced via immunoSEQ multiplex PCR; TCRdb's table is partial and in-frame only. In the table there are about 260,000 clones, about 87% of which are singletons. The sequenced sample was peripheral blood. Receptors were obtained from an older woman with COVID-19, enrolled during active disease.

V is TRBV20-1 and J is TRBJ1-5; tentative D call: TRBD1 (6 bases). V was cut by 3 bases and J by 0 bases, with 12 bases left in between. The CDR3 is made up of 15 amino acids. The germline V gene has CDR1 DFQATT and CDR2 SNEGSKA (reference sequence). Here the CDR3 DNA reads TGCAGTGCTAGTAGACAGGTCTATAGCAATCAGCCCCAGCATTTT. This encodes CSASRQVYSNQPQHF.

The chain links TRBV28 to TRBJ1-1, with 9 bases lining up with TRBD1. CDR1 MDHEN and CDR2 SYDVKM come from the germline V gene. The V gene end was trimmed by 6 bases and the J gene end by 11 bases; junction bases not matched to a gene: 16. The length of the CDR3 is 15 residues. The CDR3, as DNA: TGTGCCAGCAGGCCCCTGATTTCGGGACAGGGAAGGGCTTTCTTT. Translated: CASRPLISGQGRAFF. The complete variable domain, with remaining parts taken from reference TRBV28 and TRBJ1-1, reads DVKVTQSSRYLVKRTGEKVFLECVQDMDHENMFWYRQDPGLGLRLIYFSYDVKMKEKGDIPEGYSVSREKKERFSLILESASTNQTSMYLCASRPLISGQGRAFFGQGTRLTVV.

The V gene is TRBV5-1, the J gene TRBJ2-1, with TRBD2 matching 9 bases. V was clipped by 3 bases and J by 7 bases; unmatched bases: 14. This CDR3 spans 17 amino acids. Looked up from germline, CDR1 is SGHRS and CDR2 is YFSETQ. The CDR3 DNA reads as TGCGCCAGCAGCTCCCAATCCCGGCGGGAGGGCAGGAATGAGCAGTTCTTC. The encoded protein is CASSSQSRREGRNEQFF.

V usage is TRBV6-2 or TRBV6-3 and J usage is TRBJ1-2; 8 bases are shared with TRBD1. CDR3 length: 13 amino acids. Germline V gene sequence: CDR1 MNHEY, CDR2 SVGEGT. Unmatched junction bases numbered 2, after V lost 6 bases and J lost 2 bases. CDR3 in DNA: TGTGCCAGCAGCAGGACAGGGAACTATGGCTACACCTTC. Its protein product is CASSRTGNYGYTF.